The 3 T cell receptor beta chains reported below all come from one sample, sequenced in a study of blood T cell repertoires in COVID-19 (dated by TCRdb to 2020 to 2021). Library preparation used the immunoSEQ multiplex PCR assay. This is the immuneACCESS table as TCRdb keeps it, with only in-frame sequences that have V and J called. A part of the clones is gone; compared with another copy, unresolved V genes explain less than half, and the rest is unexplained. In this sample the table shows 100,000 to 150,000 clones, less than 90% of which occur a single time. The ten top clones hold around 27% of the sample. The sequenced sample was peripheral blood. The receptors come from a woman older than 75 with acute or convalescent COVID-19.

V and J are TRBV9 and TRBJ2-5, with D perhaps TRBD2 (6 bases). The V end lost 2 bases, the J end lost 5 bases, and 13 bases lay between the germline ends. CDR3 length: 14 residues. Germline-derived CDR1 and CDR2 are SGDLS and YYNGEE. The CDR3, as DNA: TGTGCCAGCAGCGTGGGGGGACTGTTGGAGACCCAGTACTTC. Its protein product is CASSVGGLLETQYF.

This clone was observed a single time. The chain has TRBV2 and TRBJ1-1; 8 nucleotides agree with TRBD1. The germline gives CDR1 SNHLY, CDR2 FYNNEI. This CDR3 comprises 13 residues. With 7 bases clipped from V and 1 base from J, the junction kept 2 bases outside the gene matches. The DNA for the CDR3 is TGTGCCAGCACAGGGGGCGAGAACACTGAAGCTTTCTTT. Translated: CASTGGENTEAFF.

The chain carries TRBV4-1 and TRBJ2-1; D is uncertain. The CDR3 consists of 14 residues. CDR1 and CDR2 (germline): MGHRA, YSYEKL. V lost 0 bases, J lost 8 bases, and 11 bases lay in between. The CDR3 sequence is CASSQDSFRDEQFF. The CDR3 region has the DNA TGCGCCAGCAGCCAAGATTCTTTCCGCGATGAGCAGTTCTTC.